This TCR beta chain was identified in a study of blood T cell repertoires in COVID-19. As for the study in general: COVID-19 samples from acute and convalescent phases originated in the United States, Italy and Spain. The analysed material was cDNA or gDNA that came from T cells, B-cell-depleted T cells, or PBMCs.

This clone was detected once. The CDR3 consists of 13 residues. From germline, CDR1 is SGHNT and CDR2 YENEEA. V shed 1 base and J 7 bases; nucleotides not matched to a gene: 2. Measured with immunoSEQ multiplex PCR; TCRdb has only the in-frame clones, and not every one. This sample carries around 200,000 clones, more than 70% of them seen once, and the ten largest clones take about 1.6%. The chain is built from TRBV11-3 and TRBJ2-7; 9 bases are a match to TRBD2. This TCR derives from a man in his late teens or twenties with active or convalescent COVID-19. Material: peripheral blood. As DNA, the CDR3 is TGTGCCAGCAGCTTAGGGGGACTAGCTGAGCAGTACTTC. Protein: CASSLGGLAEQYF.